The clone carrying this T cell receptor beta chain has just a few counts. Its antigen is undetermined. This CDR3 contains 20 residues. Germline-derived CDR1 and CDR2 are SQVTM and ANQGSEA. Unmatched junction bases numbered 15, after V lost 1 base and J lost 0 bases. The authors incorporated unique molecular identifiers into the TCR beta cDNA libraries. Input populations of roughly 1 to 11 million T cells gave rise to approximately 480,000 cDNA molecules. TCRdb recomputed calls from the PCR reads with MiXCR, one row per CDR3 protein. The table has 170,000 or so distinct CDR3 sequences, around 28% seen once. This sample stems from a study of post-analysis software for immune sequencing data. Whole-study findings and limits: There was significantly lower normalized Chao1 diversity in multiple sclerosis patients than in controls. A handful of TRBV segments occurring more often in patients than controls included TRBV5-6, TRBV5-1 and TRBV20-1. By F measure, samples from a shared preparation batch strongly co-clustered.

The chain is built from TRBV29-1 and TRBJ2-6, with 7 bases matching TRBD1. The source is a girl between 10 and 17 years old with multiple sclerosis. Material for sequencing was blood. The CDR3 is CSVEVFPVGTDNSGANVLTF. The DNA for the CDR3 is TGCAGCGTTGAAGTCTTTCCTGTGGGGACAGATAACTCTGGGGCCAACGTCCTGACTTTC.